This T cell receptor (beta chain) was captured by sequencing in a study of STAT5B mutations in CD4+ large granular lymphocyte leukemia (dated by TCRdb to the early 2020s). Broadly, across the study: Among healthy controls, the CDR3 'QG' motif was associated with a particular HLA allele. Flow cytometry on FACSCanto II or FACSVerse confirmed that purified fractions exceeded 95% purity among lymphocytes. The study compared the TCRbeta repertoires of patients with CD4+ T-cell large granular lymphocyte leukemia against the TCRbeta repertoires of healthy blood donors.

Note on this clone: The antigen it binds to is not known. No base quality information exists; no much larger clone differs at one position.

The germline V end is reduced by 4 bases and the J end by 5 bases; junction bases left unmatched: 11. From the germline V gene (reference sequence), CDR1 is PRHDT and CDR2 is FYEKMQ. The CDR3 runs 16 amino acids, cysteine and phenylalanine included. The entry retains the CDR3 DNA only, 48 bases that are in frame from base 1. TCRbeta rearrangements were sequenced from genomic DNA using the immunoSEQ assay at survey resolution. Per the source publication's procedure: A lowest detectable productive clonotype frequency of 2.59 x 10-5 was observed in the TCR sequencing data. Analyses included only productive TCRbeta rearrangements, meaning complete and in-frame sequences. Sample clonality was computed as Simpson clonality in the immunoSEQ Analyzer version 3.0. Clones were categorized by frequency as very rare, small, medium, large (1-20%) or hyperexpanded (>20%). Generation probabilities were estimated with OLGA 1.2.3, V-gene circos plots were made with VDJtools, specificities were looked up in VDJdb, and CDR3 motifs were identified with GLIPH. Sourced from immuneACCESS, this table was stored by TCRdb with only in-frame sequences that have V and J called. A share of the clones is absent; for the studies checked, an unresolved V gene accounts for under half, and the remainder has no known explanation. V, J and clone size reflect that table, while D and trimming were determined from the DNA. The table for this sample lists roughly 30,000 clones; around 67% of them were counted only once. Jointly, the top ten make up about 2.1% of the sample.

What the research found in general, with its limitations: TRBV06-family usage was enriched among the top patient clones (8/27) compared with healthy controls (2/35). The main leukemic clonotypes were found to be private to each patient, although more than 20% of the main leukemic clonotypes were detected at low frequency in the non-leukemic repertoires of other patients. The data were not HLA-matched, and the higher clonality in CD4+ T-LGLL than in CD8+ T-LGLL could be due to the relatively small sample size. CD4-sorted patient repertoires appeared more clonal than healthy CD4+ repertoires, and this difference persisted after removing the putative leukemic clones.

Buffy coats from 37 blood donors, supplied by the Finnish Red Cross blood service, were used as healthy controls. All TCR-sequenced material derived from peripheral blood: patient blood samples and healthy donor buffy coats. Ficoll-Hypaque gradient centrifugation was used to isolate peripheral blood mononuclear cells. CD4+ cells were purified magnetically from the buffy coats of healthy controls. The Gentra Puregene Cell and Tissue kit was used to extract genomic DNA, and a Qubit 2.0 fluorometer was used to measure the amount of genomic DNA. The sequence links TRBV13 to TRBJ2-3; TRBD1 agrees with 8 junctional bases. This receptor was obtained from a human donor in good health. Material: CD4+ T cells from blood buffy coats. The nucleotide sequence reads TGTGCCAGCAGCTATCGGACAGGGACGTCGGGAGATACGCAGTATTTT. Protein translation: CASSYRTGTSGDTQYF. With the rest looked up from the reference TRBV13 and TRBJ2-3 genes rather than sequenced, the full variable domain is AAGVIQSPRHLIKEKRETATLKCYPIPRHDTVYWYQQGPGQDPQFLISFYEKMQSDKGSIPDRFSAQQFSDYHSELNMSSLELGDSALYFCASSYRTGTSGDTQYFGPGTRLTVL.